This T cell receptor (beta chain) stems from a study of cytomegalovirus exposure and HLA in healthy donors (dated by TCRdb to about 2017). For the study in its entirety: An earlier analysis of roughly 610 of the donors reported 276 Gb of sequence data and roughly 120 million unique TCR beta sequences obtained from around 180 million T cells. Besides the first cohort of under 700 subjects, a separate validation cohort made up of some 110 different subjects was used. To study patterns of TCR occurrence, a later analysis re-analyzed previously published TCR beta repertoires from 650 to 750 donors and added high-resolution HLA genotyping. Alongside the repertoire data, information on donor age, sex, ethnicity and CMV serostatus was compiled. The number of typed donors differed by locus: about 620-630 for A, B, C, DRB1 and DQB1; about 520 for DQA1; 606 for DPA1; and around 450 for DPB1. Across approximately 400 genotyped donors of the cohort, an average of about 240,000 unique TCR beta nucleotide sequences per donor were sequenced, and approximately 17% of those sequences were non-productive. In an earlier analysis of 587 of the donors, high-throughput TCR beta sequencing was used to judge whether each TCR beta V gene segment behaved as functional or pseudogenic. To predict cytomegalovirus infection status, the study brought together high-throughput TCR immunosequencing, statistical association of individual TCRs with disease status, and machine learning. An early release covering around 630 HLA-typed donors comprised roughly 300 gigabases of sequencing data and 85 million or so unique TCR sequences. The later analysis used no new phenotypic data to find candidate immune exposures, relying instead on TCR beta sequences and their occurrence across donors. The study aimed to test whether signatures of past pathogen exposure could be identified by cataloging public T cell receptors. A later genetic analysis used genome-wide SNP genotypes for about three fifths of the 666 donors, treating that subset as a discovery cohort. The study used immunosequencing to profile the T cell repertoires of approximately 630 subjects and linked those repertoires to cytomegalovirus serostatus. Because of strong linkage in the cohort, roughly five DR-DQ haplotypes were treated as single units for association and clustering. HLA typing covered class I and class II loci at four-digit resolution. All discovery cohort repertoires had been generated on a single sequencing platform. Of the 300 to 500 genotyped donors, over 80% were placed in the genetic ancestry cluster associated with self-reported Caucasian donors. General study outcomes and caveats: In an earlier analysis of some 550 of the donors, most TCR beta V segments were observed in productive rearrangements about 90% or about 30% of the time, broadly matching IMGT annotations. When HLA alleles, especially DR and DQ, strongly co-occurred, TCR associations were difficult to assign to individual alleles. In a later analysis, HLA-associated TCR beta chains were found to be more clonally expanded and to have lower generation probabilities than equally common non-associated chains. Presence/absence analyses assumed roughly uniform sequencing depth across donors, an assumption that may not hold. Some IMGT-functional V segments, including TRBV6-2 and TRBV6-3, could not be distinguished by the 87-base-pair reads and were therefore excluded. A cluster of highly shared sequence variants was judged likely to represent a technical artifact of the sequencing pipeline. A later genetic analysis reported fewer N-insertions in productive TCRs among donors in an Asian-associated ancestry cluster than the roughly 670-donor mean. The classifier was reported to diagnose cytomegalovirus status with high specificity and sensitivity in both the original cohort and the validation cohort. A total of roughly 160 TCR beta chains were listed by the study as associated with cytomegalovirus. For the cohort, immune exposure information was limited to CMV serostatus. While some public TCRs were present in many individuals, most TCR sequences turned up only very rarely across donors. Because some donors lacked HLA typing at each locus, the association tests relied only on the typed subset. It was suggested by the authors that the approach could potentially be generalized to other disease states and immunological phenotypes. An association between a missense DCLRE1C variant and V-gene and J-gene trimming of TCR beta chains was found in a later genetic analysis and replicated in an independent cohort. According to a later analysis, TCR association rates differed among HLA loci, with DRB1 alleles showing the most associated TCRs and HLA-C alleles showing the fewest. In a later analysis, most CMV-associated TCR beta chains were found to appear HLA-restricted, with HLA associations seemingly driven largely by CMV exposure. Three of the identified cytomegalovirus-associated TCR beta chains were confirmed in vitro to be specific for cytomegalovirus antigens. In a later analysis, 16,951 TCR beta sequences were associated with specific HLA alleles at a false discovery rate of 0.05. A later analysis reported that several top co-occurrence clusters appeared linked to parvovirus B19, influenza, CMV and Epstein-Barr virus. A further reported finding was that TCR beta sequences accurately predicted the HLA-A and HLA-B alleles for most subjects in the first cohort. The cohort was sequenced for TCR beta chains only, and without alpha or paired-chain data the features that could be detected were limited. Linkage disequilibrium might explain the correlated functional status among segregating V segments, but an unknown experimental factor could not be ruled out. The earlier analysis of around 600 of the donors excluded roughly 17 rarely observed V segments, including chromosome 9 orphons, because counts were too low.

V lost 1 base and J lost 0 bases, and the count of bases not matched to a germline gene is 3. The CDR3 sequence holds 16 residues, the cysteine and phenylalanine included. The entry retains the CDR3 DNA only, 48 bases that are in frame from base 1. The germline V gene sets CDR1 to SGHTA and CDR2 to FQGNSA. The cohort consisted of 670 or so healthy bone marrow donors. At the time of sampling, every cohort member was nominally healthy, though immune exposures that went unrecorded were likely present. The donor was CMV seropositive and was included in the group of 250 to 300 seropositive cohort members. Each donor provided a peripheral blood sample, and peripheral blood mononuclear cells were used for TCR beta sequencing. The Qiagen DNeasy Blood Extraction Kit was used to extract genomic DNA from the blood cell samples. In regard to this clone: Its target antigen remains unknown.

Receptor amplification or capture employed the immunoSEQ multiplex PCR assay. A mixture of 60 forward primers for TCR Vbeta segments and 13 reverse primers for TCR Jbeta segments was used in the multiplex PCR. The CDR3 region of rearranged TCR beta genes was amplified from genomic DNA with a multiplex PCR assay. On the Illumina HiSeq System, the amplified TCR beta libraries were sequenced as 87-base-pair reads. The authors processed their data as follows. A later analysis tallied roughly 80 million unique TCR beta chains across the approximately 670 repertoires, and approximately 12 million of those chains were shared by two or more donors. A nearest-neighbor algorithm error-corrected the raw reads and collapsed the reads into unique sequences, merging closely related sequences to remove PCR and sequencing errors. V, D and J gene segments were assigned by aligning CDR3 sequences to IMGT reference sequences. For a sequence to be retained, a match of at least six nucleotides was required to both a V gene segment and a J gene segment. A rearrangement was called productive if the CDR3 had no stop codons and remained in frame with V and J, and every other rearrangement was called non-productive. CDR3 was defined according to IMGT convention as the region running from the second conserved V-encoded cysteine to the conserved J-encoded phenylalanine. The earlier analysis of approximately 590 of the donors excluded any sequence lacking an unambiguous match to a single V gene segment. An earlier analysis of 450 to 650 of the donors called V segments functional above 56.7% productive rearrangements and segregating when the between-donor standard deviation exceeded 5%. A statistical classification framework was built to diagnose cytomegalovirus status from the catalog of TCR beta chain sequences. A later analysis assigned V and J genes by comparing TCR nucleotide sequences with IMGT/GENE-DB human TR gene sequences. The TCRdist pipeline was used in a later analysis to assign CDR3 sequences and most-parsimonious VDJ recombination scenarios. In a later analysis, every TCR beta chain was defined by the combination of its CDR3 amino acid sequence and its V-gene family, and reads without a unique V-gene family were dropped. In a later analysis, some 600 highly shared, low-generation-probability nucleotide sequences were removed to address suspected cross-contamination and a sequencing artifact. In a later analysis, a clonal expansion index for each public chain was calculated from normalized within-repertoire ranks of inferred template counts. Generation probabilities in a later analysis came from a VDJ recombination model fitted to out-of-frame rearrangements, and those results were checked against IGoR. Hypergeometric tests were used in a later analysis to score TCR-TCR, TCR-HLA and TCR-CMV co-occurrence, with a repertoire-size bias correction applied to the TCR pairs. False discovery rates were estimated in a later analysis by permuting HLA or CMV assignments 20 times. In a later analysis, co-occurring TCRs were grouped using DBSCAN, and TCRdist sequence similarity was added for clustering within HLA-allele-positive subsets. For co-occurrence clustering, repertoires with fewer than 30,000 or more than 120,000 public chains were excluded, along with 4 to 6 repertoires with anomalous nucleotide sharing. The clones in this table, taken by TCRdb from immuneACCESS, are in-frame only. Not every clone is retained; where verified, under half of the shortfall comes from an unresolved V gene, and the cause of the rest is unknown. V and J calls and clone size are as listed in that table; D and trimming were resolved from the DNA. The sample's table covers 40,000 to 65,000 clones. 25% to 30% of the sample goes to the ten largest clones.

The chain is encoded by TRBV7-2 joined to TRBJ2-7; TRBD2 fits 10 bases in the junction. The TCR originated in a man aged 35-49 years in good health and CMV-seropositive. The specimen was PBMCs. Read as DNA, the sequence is TGTGCCAGCAGCTTAGTATCTAGCGGGGGCTCCTACGAGCAGTACTTC. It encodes CASSLVSSGGSYEQYF. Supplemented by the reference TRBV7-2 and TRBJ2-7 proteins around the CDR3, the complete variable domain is GAGVSQSPSNKVTEKGKDVELRCDPISGHTALYWYRQSLGQGLEFLIYFQGNSAPDKSGLPSDRFSAERTGGSVSTLTIQRTQQEDSAVYLCASSLVSSGGSYEQYFGPGTRLTVT.